This T cell receptor beta chain comes out of a study of blood T cell repertoires in COVID-19. Across the whole study: The study drew acute and convalescent COVID-19 samples from the United States, Italy and Spain. In each case, the material was cDNA or gDNA derived from T cells, B-cell-depleted T cells, or PBMCs.

Seattle enrolled patients during active infection and tracked them longitudinally. The ends were cut back, 2 bases at V and 0 bases at J, with 8 bases in the middle. The CDR3 runs 14 residues. Germline V gene lookup returns CDR1 MNHEY and CDR2 SVGEGT. The authors' processing: Estimation of nucleated cell counts relied on the amplification of reference gene primers. Sequencing was performed with immunoSEQ multiplex PCR; in TCRdb, only in-frame clones are kept and a portion is missing. D and trimming come from the DNA, and the V and J calls and clone size come from that table. Of 250,000 to 300,000 clones listed, roughly nine tenths are singletons.

V gene TRBV6-2 or TRBV6-3 combines with J gene TRBJ2-7; D is undetermined. The receptor comes from a woman in her twenties or thirties with COVID-19, enrolled during active disease. The specimen sequenced was peripheral blood. The CDR3 nucleotides are TGTGCCAGCAGTTACCCGTCCAGCTCCTACGAGCAGTACTTC. Translating it yields CASSYPSSSYEQYF.